The 23 T cell receptor beta chains listed next were all sequenced from one sample in a study of technical replicates of blood from a handful of donors. TCRdb keeps only in-frame clones here, not all; method: immunoSEQ multiplex PCR. The table lists about 88,000 clones, 90% to 95% of them singletons, with about 0.26% in the top ten. The sequenced sample was T cells isolated from PBMCs. The receptors were sampled from a human donor in good health.

The J gene is TRBJ2-6, the V gene TRBV5-1, with D tentatively TRBD2 (5 bases). Trimming pared 1 base from V and 3 bases from J, leaving 8 bases between. CDR3 size: 15 residues. In germline, CDR1 is SGHRS, CDR2 YFSETQ. CDR3 bases: TGCGCCAGCAGCTTGCGGGGTGGTGGGGCCAACGTCCTGACTTTC. It yields the protein CASSLRGGGANVLTF.

The chain combines TRBV5-1 with TRBJ2-1; maybe TRBD1 (5 bases). The CDR3 spans 15 residues. CDR1 and CDR2 from the germline V gene are SGHRS and YFSETQ. Trimming cost V 0 bases and J 4 bases, with 11 bases left between them. The CDR3 nucleotides are TGCGCCAGCAGCTTGGGGCAGGGCACTTACAATGAGCAGTTCTTC. Encoded protein: CASSLGQGTYNEQFF.

V is TRBV10-2 and J is TRBJ2-2; D gene unclear. This CDR3 contains 15 residues. Trimming removed 1 base at V and 0 bases at J, with 6 bases between. Looked up from germline, CDR1 is WSHSY and CDR2 is SAAADI. CDR3 nucleotide sequence: TGCGCCAGCAGTGAGTTCCTCCCGAACACCGGGGAGCTGTTTTTT. It is translated as CASSEFLPNTGELFF.

The chain uses TRBV27 and TRBJ2-3, with D hard to call. CDR1 MNHEY and CDR2 SMNVEV come from the germline V gene (reference sequence). V was cut by 3 bases and J by 5 bases, with 9 bases left in between. The CDR3 loop spans 13 amino acids. CDR3 amino acids: CASSFPPGDTQYF. In nucleotides, the CDR3 is TGTGCCAGCAGTTTCCCACCCGGAGATACGCAGTATTTT.

The gene calls are TRBV7-2 and TRBJ2-2; D uncertain. Per the germline V gene, CDR1 is SGHTA and CDR2 is FQGNSA. The CDR3 loop spans 12 amino acids. V was pared by 2 bases and J by 6 bases, with 4 bases between. CDR3 DNA sequence: TGTGCCAGCAGCTTATCAGCCGGGGAGCTGTTTTTT. Its protein product is CASSLSAGELFF.

J is TRBJ2-1 and V is TRBV5-1; D may be TRBD2 (6 bases). The CDR3 consists of 14 residues. Germline CDR1 reads SGHRS; CDR2 reads YFSETQ. With 1 base removed from V and 6 bases from J, the gap between germline ends came to 11 bases. The CDR3 coding sequence is TGCGCCAGCAGCTTGTTAAACGGGGGCAATGAGCAGTTCTTC. This gives the protein CASSLLNGGNEQFF. Based on the CDR3 plus reference TRBV5-1 and TRBJ2-1, the full variable domain is KAGVTQTPRYLIKTRGQQVTLSCSPISGHRSVSWYQQTPGQGLQFLFEYFSETQRNKGNFPGRFSGRQFSNSRSEMNVSTLELGDSALYLCASSLLNGGNEQFFGPGTRLTVL.

The V gene is TRBV30, the J gene TRBJ1-4; D may be TRBD1 (6 bases). Trimming stripped 4 bases from V and 7 bases from J, with 22 bases between. CDR1 and CDR2 (germline): GTSNPN, SVGIG (reference sequence). The CDR3 contains 16 residues. This chain's CDR3 is CAWTPGKIQGSEKLFF. Written as DNA, the CDR3 is TGTGCCTGGACCCCAGGGAAAATACAGGGATCTGAAAAACTGTTTTTT.

The chain recombines TRBV19 with TRBJ2-1, with a weak D call TRBD1 (5 bases). The length of the CDR3 is 11 residues. V lost 5 bases, J lost 10 bases, and 9 bases lay in between. Germline-derived CDR1 and CDR2 are LNHDA and SQIVND (reference sequence). The CDR3 DNA sequence: TGTGCCAGTAGTTGGGGCTGGGAGCAGTTCTTC. It encodes CASSWGWEQFF.

The rearrangement uses TRBV6-5 and TRBJ2-5; D is uncertain. The CDR3 loop spans 16 amino acids. Between the trimmed V and J ends, which lost 0 bases and 3 bases, there was a span of 14 bases. Germline assignment: CDR1 MNHEY and CDR2 SVGAGI. For the CDR3, the DNA is TGTGCCAGCAGTTACTCTATTATCCCGGTAAAAGAGACCCAGTACTTC. This codes for CASSYSIIPVKETQYF.

The V gene is TRBV13, the J gene TRBJ2-1; D perhaps matches TRBD2 (5 bases). Per the germline V gene, CDR1 is PRHDT and CDR2 is FYEKMQ (reference sequence). The CDR3 is made up of 15 amino acids. Trimming left V 0 bases short and J 6 bases short, with 12 bases between. CDR3 in amino acids: CASSLGRTSFNEQFF. The DNA for the CDR3 is TGTGCCAGCAGCTTAGGCAGAACTAGTTTCAATGAGCAGTTCTTC.

The CDR3 is CASSLDSGAYNEQFF. In nucleotides, the CDR3 is TGCGCCAGCAGCTTGGACAGCGGGGCCTACAATGAGCAGTTCTTC. The rearrangement uses TRBV5-1 and TRBJ2-1, with 7 bases aligning to TRBD2. This CDR3 has 15 residues. In germline, CDR1 is SGHRS, CDR2 YFSETQ. V lost 0 bases, J lost 2 bases, and 2 bases stayed unmatched.

CDR3 sequence: CASSQDIGTGRSPSYEQYF. DNA for the CDR3: TGCGCCAGCAGCCAAGATATCGGGACAGGGAGGTCCCCCTCCTACGAGCAGTACTTC. This rearrangement joins TRBV4-1 to TRBJ2-7; 9 bases agree with TRBD1. The junction had 12 bases not matched to a gene; V was cut back by 0 bases and J by 0 bases. CDR3 length equals 19 residues. CDR1 MGHRA and CDR2 YSYEKL come from the germline V gene.

V is TRBV6-1 and J is TRBJ2-1, with TRBD1 matching over 7 bases. CDR3 length: 15 amino acids. In germline, CDR1 is MNHNS, CDR2 SASEGT. V lost 3 bases and J lost 8; bases outside the gene matches: 10. The CDR3 DNA reads as TGTGCCAGCAGTGAGTGGGACAGACGCAGCGATGAGCAGTTCTTC. As protein: CASSEWDRRSDEQFF.

The V call is TRBV2, the J call TRBJ2-7; 12 bases agree with TRBD2. V trimming: 8 bases; J trimming: 4 bases; junction bases outside the gene matches: 6. The CDR3 contains 14 residues. In germline, CDR1 is SNHLY, CDR2 FYNNEI. For the CDR3, the DNA is TGTGCCAGCCCACGGACTAGCGGGGCGTACGAGCAGTACTTC. Encoded protein: CASPRTSGAYEQYF.

The chain couples TRBV7-8 to TRBJ2-7, with 12 bases fitting TRBD2. The V gene's germline CDR1 is SGHVS and CDR2 FQNEAQ. Trimming at V came to 6 bases and at J to 4 bases, leaving 10 bases not matched to a gene. This CDR3 has 16 amino acids. The CDR3 sequence is CASRIGGLAGGYEQYF. The CDR3 nucleotides are TGTGCCAGCAGGATAGGAGGCCTAGCGGGAGGGTACGAGCAGTACTTC.

The chain carries TRBV7-9 and TRBJ1-3; TRBD1 might be the D (6 bases). The germline V gene has CDR1 SEHNR and CDR2 FQNEAQ (reference sequence). V lost 8 bases, J lost 2 bases, and 13 bases lay in between. This CDR3 region has 14 residues. CDR3 in amino acids: CASSLTGTGNTIYF. The CDR3 DNA is TGTGCCAGCTCCCTGACAGGAACTGGAAACACCATATATTTT.

The count of this clone is one. The genes are TRBV6-6 and TRBJ2-1; 10 nucleotides match TRBD2. V shed 6 bases and J 8 bases; nucleotides not matched to a gene: 7. Germline V lookup: CDR1 MNHNY, CDR2 SVGAGI (reference sequence). CDR3 size: 14 residues. CDR3 DNA sequence: TGTGCCAGCAGGGCAGCGGGAGGGCCGGATGAGCAGTTCTTC. The encoded protein is CASRAAGGPDEQFF.

The CDR3 nucleotides read TGCGCCAGCAGATCGGACCCGGCGGGTAATTCACCCCTCCACTTT. Encoded protein: CASRSDPAGNSPLHF. This chain joins TRBV5-1 and TRBJ1-6; D is undetermined. CDR3 size: 15 residues. Germline V gene data show CDR1 as SGHRS and CDR2 as YFSETQ. Deletions cut 5 bases from V and 6 bases from J, with 15 bases between. Full variable domain (missing parts from reference TRBV5-1 and TRBJ1-6): KAGVTQTPRYLIKTRGQQVTLSCSPISGHRSVSWYQQTPGQGLQFLFEYFSETQRNKGNFPGRFSGRQFSNSRSEMNVSTLELGDSALYLCASRSDPAGNSPLHFGNGTRLTVT.

The chain joins TRBV28 to TRBJ2-3; 8 bases match TRBD2. The junction had 2 bases not matched to a gene; V was cut back by 6 bases and J by 0 bases. Germline V gives CDR1 MDHEN, CDR2 SYDVKM. The CDR3 has 14 residues. The CDR3 sequence: CASRIAGSTDTQYF. The CDR3 coding sequence is TGTGCCAGCAGAATAGCGGGAAGCACAGATACGCAGTATTTT.

This clone was picked up one time. This chain joins TRBV9 and TRBJ1-4; TRBD1 matches 11 bases. The CDR3 is 18 amino acids. The V and J ends lost 1 base and 5 bases, in that order; junction bases with no gene match: 10. The germline V gene has CDR1 SGDLS and CDR2 YYNGEE. CDR3 nucleotides: TGTGCCAGCAGCGTAAGCCCCGGGACAGGGGGACTAAATGAAAAACTGTTTTTT. Translation: CASSVSPGTGGLNEKLFF.

This rearrangement joins TRBV9 to TRBJ1-1; D is ambiguous. V was clipped by 5 bases and J by 0 bases, with 8 bases between them. CDR1 and CDR2 from the germline V gene are SGDLS and YYNGEE. This CDR3 is 13 amino acids long. The CDR3 nucleotides read TGTGCCAGCAGTAGTACTATGAACACTGAAGCTTTCTTT. It is translated as CASSSTMNTEAFF.

The rearrangement joins TRBV5-1 to TRBJ2-3, with 7 bases lining up with TRBD2. The germline V gene encodes CDR1 SGHRS and CDR2 YFSETQ. V trimming: 6 bases; J trimming: 2 bases; junction bases outside the gene matches: 15. The CDR3 consists of 17 residues. As DNA, the CDR3 is TGCGCCAGCATTGGACGGGAGCGGGGCGGGTCCACAGATACGCAGTATTTT. Encoded protein: CASIGRERGGSTDTQYF.

The chain uses TRBV27 and TRBJ2-1, with TRBD1 identical over 11 bases. The length of the CDR3 is 14 residues. Unmatched junction bases numbered 4, after V lost 7 bases and J lost 5 bases. CDR1 MNHEY and CDR2 SMNVEV come from the germline V gene (reference sequence). In nucleotides, the CDR3 is TGTGCCAGCATCGGACAGGGGGCTAACAATGAGCAGTTCTTC. Its protein is CASIGQGANNEQFF.